This entry is about one TCR beta chain. The antigen this receptor binds is unknown. Nothing much larger sits one base from this clone, and base qualities are not available. A distance of 10 bases separates the germline ends of V and J, which lose 4 bases and 1 base respectively. The CDR3 measures 15 amino acids from cysteine to phenylalanine. Only CDR3 DNA remains: 45 bases, in frame from the first base. As encoded in the germline V gene, CDR1 is ENHRY while CDR2 is SYGVKD. Before undergoing thyroid surgery, none of the patients had been given any kind of treatment. Using T-cell receptor beta sequencing, the study looked back at clinical samples from patients collected from the early 2010s to the late 2010s. The library was prepared using PCR. The sequencing machine was an Illumina HiSeq 4000. High-throughput sequencing was used to profile the TCR beta-chain CDR3 region of each patient. The authors' pipeline ran thus. Drawing on CDR3 differences between clinicopathological groups, the researchers built a classifier meant to tell apart patients with distant-metastatic papillary thyroid cancer. The Shannon index was used to assess repertoire diversity, and the Morisita-Horn index was used to assess tumor-blood repertoire similarity. TCRdb's own reprocessing of the public reads used fastp at Q25 and MiXCR and kept productive beta chains. These V and J calls derive from TCRdb rather than the authors' analysis. Here the sample has under 100,000 clones; 8.6% occur a single time. The ten largest clones capture roughly 9% of the sample.

The source of the sample is a study of metastatic and nonmetastatic thyroid tumors (dated by TCRdb to the early 2020s). In the study overall: Repertoires from peripheral blood and from tumor or nodule tissue samples of malignant and benign thyroid patients were compared. The study at large found these results: In both blood and tumor samples, TCR beta diversity was reported to be significantly higher in malignant tumors than in benign nodules.

Material: blood. This TCR came from a female donor with papillary thyroid cancer or a benign thyroid nodule (not recorded which). Some clones in this sample may be carry-over from other donors' samples. The rearrangement combines TRBV10-3 with TRBJ2-2, with an unclear D gene assignment. This receptor carries the CDR3 CAISATSGNTGELFF. The nucleotides read TGTGCCATCAGTGCGACCTCAGGGAACACCGGGGAGCTGTTTTTT.